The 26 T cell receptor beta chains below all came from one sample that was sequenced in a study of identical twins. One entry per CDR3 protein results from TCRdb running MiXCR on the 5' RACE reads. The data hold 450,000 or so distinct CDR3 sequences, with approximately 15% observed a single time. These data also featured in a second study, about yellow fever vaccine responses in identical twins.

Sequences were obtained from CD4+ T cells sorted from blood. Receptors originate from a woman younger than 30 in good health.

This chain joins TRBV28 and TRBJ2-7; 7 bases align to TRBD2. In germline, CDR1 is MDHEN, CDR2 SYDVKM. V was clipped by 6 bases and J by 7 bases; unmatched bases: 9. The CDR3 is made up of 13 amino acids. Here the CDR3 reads CASSRGLPGEQYF. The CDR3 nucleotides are TGTGCCAGCAGCCGGGGACTACCGGGGGAGCAGTACTTC.

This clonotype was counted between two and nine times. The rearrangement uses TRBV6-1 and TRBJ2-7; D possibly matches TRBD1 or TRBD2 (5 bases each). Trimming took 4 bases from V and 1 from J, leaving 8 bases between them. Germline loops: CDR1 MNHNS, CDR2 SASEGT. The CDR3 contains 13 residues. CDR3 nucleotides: TGTGCCAGCAGTGGGGGGAGTTCCTACGAGCAGTACTTC. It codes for CASSGGSSYEQYF.

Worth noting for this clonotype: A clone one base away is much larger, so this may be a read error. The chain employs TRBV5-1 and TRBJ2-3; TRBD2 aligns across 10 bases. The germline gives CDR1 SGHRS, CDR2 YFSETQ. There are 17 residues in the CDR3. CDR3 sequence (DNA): TGCGCCAGCACCTTGGAGGGACTAGCGCAGAGCACAGATACGCAGTATTTT. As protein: CASTLEGLAQSTDTQYF.

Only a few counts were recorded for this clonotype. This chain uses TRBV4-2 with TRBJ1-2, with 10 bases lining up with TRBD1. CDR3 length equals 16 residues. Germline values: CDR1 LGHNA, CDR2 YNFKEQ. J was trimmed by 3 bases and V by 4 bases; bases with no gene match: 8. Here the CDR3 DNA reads TGTGCCAGCAGCCTCCGGACAGGGGGATTTGACTATGGCTACACCTTC. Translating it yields CASSLRTGGFDYGYTF.

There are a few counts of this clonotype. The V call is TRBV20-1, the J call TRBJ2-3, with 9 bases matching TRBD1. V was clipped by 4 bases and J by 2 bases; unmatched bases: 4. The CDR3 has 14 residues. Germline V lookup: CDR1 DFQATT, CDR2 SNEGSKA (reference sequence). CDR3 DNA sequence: TGCAGTGCTATACAGGGGGCACTCACAGATACGCAGTATTTT. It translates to CSAIQGALTDTQYF.

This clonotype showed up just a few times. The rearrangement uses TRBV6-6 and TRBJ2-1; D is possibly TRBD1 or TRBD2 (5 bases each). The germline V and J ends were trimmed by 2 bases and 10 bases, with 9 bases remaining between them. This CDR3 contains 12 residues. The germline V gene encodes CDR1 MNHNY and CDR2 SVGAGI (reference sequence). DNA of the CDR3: TGTGCCAGCAGTTACGAGGGGACCGAGCAGTTCTTC. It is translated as CASSYEGTEQFF.

CDR3 sequence: CASAETSFAHGEQFF. The CDR3, as DNA: TGCGCCAGCGCCGAAACTAGCTTTGCCCATGGTGAGCAGTTCTTC. This rearrangement joins TRBV10-1 to TRBJ2-1, with D perhaps matching TRBD2 (6 bases). Germline assignment: CDR1 WNHNN and CDR2 SYGVQD (reference sequence). Trimming removed 8 bases from V and 9 bases from J, with 23 bases in between. The CDR3 runs to 15 residues.

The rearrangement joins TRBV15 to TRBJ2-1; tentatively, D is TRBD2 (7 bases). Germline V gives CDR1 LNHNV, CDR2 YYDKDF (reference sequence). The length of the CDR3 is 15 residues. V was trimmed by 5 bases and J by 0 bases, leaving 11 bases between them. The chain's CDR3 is CATSGGGTSYNEQFF. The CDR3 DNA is TGTGCCACCAGCGGCGGGGGCACCTCCTACAATGAGCAGTTCTTC.

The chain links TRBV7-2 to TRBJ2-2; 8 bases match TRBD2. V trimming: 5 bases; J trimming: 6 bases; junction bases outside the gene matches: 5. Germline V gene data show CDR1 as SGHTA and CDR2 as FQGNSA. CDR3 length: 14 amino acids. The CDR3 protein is CASSRAGVAGELFF. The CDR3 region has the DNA TGTGCCAGCAGCAGAGCGGGAGTAGCCGGGGAGCTGTTTTTT.

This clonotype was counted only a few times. The CDR3 nucleotides read TGCAGCGTGGGGACAGGGTTGGAGACCCAGTACTTC. It translates to CSVGTGLETQYF. The chain joins TRBV29-1 to TRBJ2-5, with TRBD1 matching over 9 bases. Germline-derived CDR1 and CDR2 are SQVTM and ANQGSEA. The CDR3 spans 12 residues. With V trimmed by 6 bases and J by 5 bases, 4 bases remained unmatched.

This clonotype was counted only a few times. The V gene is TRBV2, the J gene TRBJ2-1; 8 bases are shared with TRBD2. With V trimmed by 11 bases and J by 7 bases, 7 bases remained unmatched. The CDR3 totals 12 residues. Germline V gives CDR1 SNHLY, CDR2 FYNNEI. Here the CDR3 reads CAGAGELNEQFF. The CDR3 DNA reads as TGTGCCGGAGCGGGAGAGTTGAATGAGCAGTTCTTC.

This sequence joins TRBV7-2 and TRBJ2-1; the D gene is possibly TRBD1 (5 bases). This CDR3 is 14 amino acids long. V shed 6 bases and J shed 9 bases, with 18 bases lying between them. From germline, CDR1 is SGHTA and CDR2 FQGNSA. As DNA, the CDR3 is TGTGCCAGCAGTCCATGGGGCTCAAGGGCTGAGCAGTTCTTC. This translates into CASSPWGSRAEQFF.

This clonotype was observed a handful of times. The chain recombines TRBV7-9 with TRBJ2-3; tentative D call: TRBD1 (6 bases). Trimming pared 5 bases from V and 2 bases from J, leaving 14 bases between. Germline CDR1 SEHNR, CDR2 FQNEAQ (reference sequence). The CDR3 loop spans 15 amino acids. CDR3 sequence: CASSPTDRITDTQYF. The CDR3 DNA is TGTGCCAGCAGCCCAACGGACAGAATCACAGATACGCAGTATTTT.

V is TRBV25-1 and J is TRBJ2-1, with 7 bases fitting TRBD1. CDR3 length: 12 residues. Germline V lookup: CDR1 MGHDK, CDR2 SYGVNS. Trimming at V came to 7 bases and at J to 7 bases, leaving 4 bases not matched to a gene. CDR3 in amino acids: CASKSGGNEQFF. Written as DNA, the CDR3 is TGTGCCAGCAAGTCAGGGGGAAATGAGCAGTTCTTC.

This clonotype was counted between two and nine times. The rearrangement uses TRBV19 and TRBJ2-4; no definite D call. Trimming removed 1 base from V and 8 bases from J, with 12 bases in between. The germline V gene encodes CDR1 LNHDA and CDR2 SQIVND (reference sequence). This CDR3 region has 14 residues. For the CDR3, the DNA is TGTGCCAGTAGTATAGGTCAGTCCTGGGACATTCAGTACTTC. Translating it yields CASSIGQSWDIQYF.

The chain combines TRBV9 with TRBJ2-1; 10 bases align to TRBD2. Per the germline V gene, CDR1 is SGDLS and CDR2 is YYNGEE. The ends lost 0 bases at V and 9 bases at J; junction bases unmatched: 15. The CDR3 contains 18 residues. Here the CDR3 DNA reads TGTGCCAGCAGCGTAGCTAGCGGGAGTTCGGGGGTATTTAGTGAGCAGTTCTTC. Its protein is CASSVASGSSGVFSEQFF.

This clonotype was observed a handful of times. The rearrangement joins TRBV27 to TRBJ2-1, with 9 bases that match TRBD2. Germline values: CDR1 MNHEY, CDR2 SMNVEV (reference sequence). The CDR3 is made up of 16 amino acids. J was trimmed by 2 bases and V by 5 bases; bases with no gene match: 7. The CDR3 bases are TGTGCCAGCAGTGACCTAGCGGGATACGCCTACAATGAGCAGTTCTTC. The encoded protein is CASSDLAGYAYNEQFF.

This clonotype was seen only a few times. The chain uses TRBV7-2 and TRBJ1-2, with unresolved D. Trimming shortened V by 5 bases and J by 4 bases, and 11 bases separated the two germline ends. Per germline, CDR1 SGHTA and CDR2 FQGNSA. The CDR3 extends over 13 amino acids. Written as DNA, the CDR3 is TGTGCCAGCAGCGCTCATGTTTCCTATGGCTACACCTTC. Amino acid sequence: CASSAHVSYGYTF.

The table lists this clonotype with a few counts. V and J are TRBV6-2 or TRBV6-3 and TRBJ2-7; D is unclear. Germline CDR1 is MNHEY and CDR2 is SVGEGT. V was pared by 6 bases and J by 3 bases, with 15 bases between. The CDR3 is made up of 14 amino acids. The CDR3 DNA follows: TGTGCCAGCAGCCACTGGGAAGGAGACTACGAGCAGTACTTC. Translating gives CASSHWEGDYEQYF.

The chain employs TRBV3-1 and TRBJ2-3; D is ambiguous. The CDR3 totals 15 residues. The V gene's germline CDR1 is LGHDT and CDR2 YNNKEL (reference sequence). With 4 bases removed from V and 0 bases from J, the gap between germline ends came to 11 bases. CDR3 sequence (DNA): TGTGCCAGCAGCCCGGCCACTGCGAGCACAGATACGCAGTATTTT. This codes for CASSPATASTDTQYF.

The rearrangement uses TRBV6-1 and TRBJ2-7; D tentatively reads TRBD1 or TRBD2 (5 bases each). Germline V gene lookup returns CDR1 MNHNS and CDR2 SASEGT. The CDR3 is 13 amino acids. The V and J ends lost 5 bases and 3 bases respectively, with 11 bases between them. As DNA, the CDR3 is TGTGCCAGCAGTCCCGGGGCTCACTACGAGCAGTACTTC. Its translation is CASSPGAHYEQYF.

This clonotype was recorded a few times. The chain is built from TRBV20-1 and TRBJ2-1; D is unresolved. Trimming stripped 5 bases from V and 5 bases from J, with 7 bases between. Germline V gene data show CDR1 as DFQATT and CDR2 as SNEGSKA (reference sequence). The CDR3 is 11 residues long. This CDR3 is CSAGHHNEQFF. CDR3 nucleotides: TGCAGTGCTGGCCACCACAATGAGCAGTTCTTC.

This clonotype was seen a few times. CDR3 nucleotide sequence: TGTGCCAGCAGCCAAGAAGTCCAGCGAGATACGCAGTATTTT. Its translation: CASSQEVQRDTQYF. This sequence joins TRBV4-2 and TRBJ2-3; no definite D call. This CDR3 region has 14 residues. Germline values: CDR1 LGHNA, CDR2 YNFKEQ. The V and J ends lost 0 bases and 5 bases respectively, with 9 bases between them.

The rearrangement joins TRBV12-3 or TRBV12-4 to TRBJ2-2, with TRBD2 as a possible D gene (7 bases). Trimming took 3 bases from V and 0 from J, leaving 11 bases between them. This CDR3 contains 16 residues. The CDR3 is CASSLWGGANTGELFF. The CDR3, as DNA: TGTGCCAGCAGTTTGTGGGGGGGCGCGAACACCGGGGAGCTGTTTTTT.

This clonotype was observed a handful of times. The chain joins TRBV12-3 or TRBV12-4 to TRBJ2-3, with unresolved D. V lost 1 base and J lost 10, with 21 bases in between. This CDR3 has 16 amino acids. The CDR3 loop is CASSLGTQRPWVPQYF. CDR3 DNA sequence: TGTGCCAGCAGTTTAGGGACCCAACGCCCCTGGGTTCCGCAGTATTTT.

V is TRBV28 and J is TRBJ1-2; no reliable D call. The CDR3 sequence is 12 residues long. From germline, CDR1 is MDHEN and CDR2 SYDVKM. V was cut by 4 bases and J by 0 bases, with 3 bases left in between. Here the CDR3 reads CASSSTNYGYTF. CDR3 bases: TGTGCCAGCAGTTCAACTAACTATGGCTACACCTTC.